What follows is one T cell receptor beta chain and its context. The CDR3 has 17 residues. The V gene's germline CDR1 is LGHNT and CDR2 FRNRAP. The V gene lost 3 bases and the J gene lost 0 bases, with 14 bases spanning the gap. This entry comes from a study of shared T cell receptors in the human thymus. Libraries were prepared by immunoSEQ multiplex PCR; TCRdb keeps only in-frame clonotypes and omits some of them. The sample holds about 380,000 clones, roughly 94% seen once. V gene TRBV12-5 combines with J gene TRBJ2-2; D gene unclear. The receptor comes from a human donor. Sequencing was performed on thymocytes. CDR3 region: CASGFGRPLTNTGELFF. As DNA, the CDR3 is TGTGCTAGTGGTTTTGGTAGGCCCCTCACGAACACCGGGGAGCTGTTTTTT.